The 3 T cell receptor beta chains below all came from one sample that was sequenced in a study of T cells after yellow fever vaccination. In TCRdb, the 5' RACE reads were re-called with MiXCR into one record per CDR3 protein. The sample lists about 430,000 distinct CDR3 sequences, around 19% occurring once. The input for sequencing was PBMCs, taken before the yellow fever booster vaccination. The receptors here all came from a man younger than 35 who received the YFV17D yellow fever vaccine.

This clonotype has just one count. At one boundary the junction diverges from the germline segment, which might be a read error. The chain recombines TRBV20-1 with TRBJ2-3; 9 positions match TRBD2. CDR3 length: 13 residues. From germline, CDR1 is DFQATT and CDR2 SNEGSKA (reference sequence). CDR3 nucleotide sequence: TGCAGTGCTAGGGGGACTAGCAGAGATACGCAGTATTTT. This encodes CSARGTSRDTQYF.

CDR3 sequence: CASSLSLGPYEQYV. The DNA for the CDR3 is TGTGCCAGCAGCCTCTCACTTGGGCCCTACGAGCAGTACGTC. V is TRBV12-3 or TRBV12-4 and J is TRBJ2-7; D remains unclear. Trimming stripped 6 bases from V and 2 bases from J, with 14 bases between. This CDR3 has 14 residues.

The chain links TRBV7-9 to TRBJ2-1; D gene unclear. Trimming left V 0 bases short and J 9 bases short, with 6 bases between. The germline V gene encodes CDR1 SEHNR and CDR2 FQNEAQ (reference sequence). This CDR3 contains 12 residues. The CDR3 bases are TGTGCCAGCAGCTTAGCTTTCCCTGAGCAGTTCTTC. As protein: CASSLAFPEQFF.